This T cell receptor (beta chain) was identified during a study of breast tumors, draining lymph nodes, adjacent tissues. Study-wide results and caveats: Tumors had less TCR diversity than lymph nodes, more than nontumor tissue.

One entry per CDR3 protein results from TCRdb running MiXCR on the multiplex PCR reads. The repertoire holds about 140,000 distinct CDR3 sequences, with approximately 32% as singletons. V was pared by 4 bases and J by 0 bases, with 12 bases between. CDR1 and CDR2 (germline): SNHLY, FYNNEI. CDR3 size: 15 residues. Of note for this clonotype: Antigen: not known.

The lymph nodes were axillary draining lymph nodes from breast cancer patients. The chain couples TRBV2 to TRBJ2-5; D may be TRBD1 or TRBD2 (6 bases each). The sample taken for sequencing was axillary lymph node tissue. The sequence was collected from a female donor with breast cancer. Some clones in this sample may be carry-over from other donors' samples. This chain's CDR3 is CASSVGGRDQETQYF. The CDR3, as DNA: TGTGCCAGCAGTGTCGGGGGCCGTGACCAAGAGACCCAGTACTTC.